This entry is about one T cell receptor beta chain. Its target is unknown. This specimen comes from a study of T-cell memory formation after mild COVID-19. Overall study: TCR clusters largely stayed donor specific.

Study conclusions and caveats: Day 37-peaking second-wave clones had unconfirmed SARS-CoV-2 specificity. Those CD4+ clones that contracted were mainly in CM and EM (CD8+ ones in EMRA).

UMIs and sample barcodes were carried by the TCR alpha and TCR beta cDNA libraries that 5'RACE produced using constant-segment primers. TCRdb reanalysed the 5' RACE reads using MiXCR and keeps one entry per CDR3 protein. The sample carries about 340,000 distinct CDR3 sequences, approximately 13% recorded once. The sequenced sample consisted of PBMCs or a T cell subset sorted from them (not recorded which). The source is a man younger than 30 who had mild COVID-19 (a few samples of this study predate the infection). Cell type and time point are not known.

The DNA for the CDR3 is TGCAGTGCCCGGAGGGACAGGGGGCATCAGCCCCAGCATTTT. Residues: CSARRDRGHQPQHF. V usage is TRBV20-1 and J usage is TRBJ1-5; 12 bases map to TRBD1. With V trimmed by 6 bases and J by 5 bases, 5 bases remained unmatched. There are 14 residues in the CDR3. The germline V gene encodes CDR1 DFQATT and CDR2 SNEGSKA (reference sequence).